This T cell receptor (beta chain) comes out of a study of blood T cells in healthy people across ages. Regarding the study as a whole: A strong correlation was found between TCR beta diversity and the percentage of naive T cells. Per million T cells, the diversity of TCR beta decreased roughly linearly as age advanced.

Researchers report isolating at least 6.5 million PBMCs per sample. Concerning this clonotype itself: Its antigen is undetermined. One end of the junction does not line up with germline, which may come from a read error.

Germline V lookup: CDR1 SSHAT, CDR2 FNYEAQ (reference sequence). The CDR3 loop spans 15 amino acids. Together with a sample-barcoded 5' primer, a J-beta primer mix was included in a second PCR lasting about 6 to 11 cycles. TCRdb reprocessed the 5' RACE reads with MiXCR, giving one entry per CDR3 protein. In the table there are about 1.1 million distinct CDR3 sequences, around two fifths of which are singletons. The receptor's source is a young man in good health. Specimen: blood. The V and J genes are TRBV7-7 and TRBJ2-7; a possible D gene is TRBD2 (6 bases). CDR3 sequence (DNA): TGTGCTAGCAGCTTGAGACTCGGGAGCTCCTACGAGCAGTACTTC. This encodes CASSLRLGSSYEQYF. The full variable domain, its missing parts supplied by reference TRBV7-7 and TRBJ2-7, is GAGVSQSPRYKVTKRGQDVTLRCDPISSHATLYWYQQALGQGPEFLTYFNYEAQPDKSGLPSDRFSAERPEGSISTLTIQRTEQRDSAMYRCASSLRLGSSYEQYFGPGTRLTVT.